A selection of T cell receptor beta chains follows, all from one sample in a study of cytomegalovirus exposure and HLA in healthy donors. TCRdb keeps only in-frame clones here, not all; method: immunoSEQ multiplex PCR. The sample lists roughly 150,000 clones, about 75% occurring once. What was sequenced was PBMCs. The receptors originated from a man aged 30 to 39 in good health and CMV-seronegative. Each CDR3 is given with its conserved first and last residue. Fields, in order: V gene, J gene, D gene, clone size, CDR3 protein, CDR3 DNA. The D gene is left open where the match is weak. The size entry is marked missing in some rows and otherwise reads once, few, many or a size class.

V: TRBV5-1; J: TRBJ2-7; D: -; size: -; CDR3: CASSLGSQHEQYF; DNA: TGCGCCAGCAGCTTGGGGAGCCAGCACGAGCAGTACTTC
V: TRBV5-1; J: TRBJ1-1; D: -; size: -; CDR3: CASSLVRAGTEAFF; DNA: TGCGCCAGCAGCTTGGTTAGGGCGGGCACTGAAGCTTTCTTT
V: TRBV2; J: TRBJ1-6; D: TRBD1; size: -; CDR3: CASSIQGALSYNSPLHF; DNA: TGTGCCAGCAGTATACAGGGGGCCCTTTCCTATAATTCACCCCTCCACTTT
V: TRBV5-6; J: TRBJ2-1; D: -; size: once; CDR3: CASSLRAWTPYNEQFF; DNA: TGTGCCAGCAGCTTGCGGGCGTGGACACCCTACAATGAGCAGTTCTTC
V: TRBV7-2; J: TRBJ2-5; D: TRBD1; size: -; CDR3: CASSPRQGETQYF; DNA: TGTGCCAGCAGCCCGCGACAGGGAGAGACCCAGTACTTC
V: TRBV5-6; J: TRBJ2-7; D: TRBD1; size: -; CDR3: CASSLYRGLYEQYF; DNA: TGTGCCAGCAGCTTATACAGGGGGCTGTACGAGCAGTACTTC
V: TRBV28; J: TRBJ2-5; D: -; size: few; CDR3: CASSSGVQETQYF; DNA: TGTGCCAGCAGTTCCGGGGTCCAAGAGACCCAGTACTTC
V: TRBV27; J: TRBJ2-7; D: TRBD2; size: -; CDR3: CASSPIALAGAPYEQYF; DNA: TGTGCCAGCAGCCCAATCGCACTAGCGGGAGCTCCCTACGAGCAGTACTTC
V: TRBV7-8; J: TRBJ2-4; D: TRBD2; size: -; CDR3: CASSPGGRNSQYF; DNA: TGTGCCAGCAGCCCGGGGGGGCGAAACAGTCAGTACTTC
V: TRBV5-5; J: TRBJ1-4; D: -; size: -; CDR3: CASSFAGDDEKLFF; DNA: TGTGCCAGCAGCTTTGCGGGGGACGATGAAAAACTGTTTTTT
V: TRBV28; J: TRBJ1-1; D: -; size: few; CDR3: CASSLTGNTEAFF; DNA: TGTGCCAGCAGTTTGACAGGGAACACTGAAGCTTTCTTT
V: TRBV28; J: TRBJ1-1; D: -; size: once; CDR3: CASSLGRRITEAFF; DNA: TGTGCCAGCAGTTTAGGACGGAGGATCACTGAAGCTTTCTTT
V: TRBV19; J: TRBJ2-2; D: TRBD1; size: -; CDR3: CASISRDRNTGELFF; DNA: TGTGCCAGTATTTCACGGGACAGGAACACCGGGGAGCTGTTTTTT
V: TRBV6-6; J: TRBJ2-7; D: TRBD1; size: -; CDR3: CASSYGTVREQYF; DNA: TGTGCCAGCAGTTATGGGACAGTTAGAGAGCAGTACTTC
V: TRBV6-4; J: TRBJ2-3; D: TRBD2; size: -; CDR3: CASSVGGGAFDTQYF; DNA: TGTGCCAGCAGTGTGGGCGGGGGGGCCTTCGATACGCAGTATTTT
V: TRBV13; J: TRBJ1-1; D: -; size: -; CDR3: CASSFRESAEAFF; DNA: TGTGCCAGCAGCTTCCGGGAAAGCGCTGAAGCTTTCTTT
V: TRBV4-1; J: TRBJ2-3; D: -; size: few; CDR3: CASSQGGRSDTQYF; DNA: TGCGCCAGCAGCCAGGGGGGTAGATCAGATACGCAGTATTTT
V: TRBV7-9; J: TRBJ1-1; D: -; size: -; CDR3: CASSLDPGGLNTEAFF; DNA: TGTGCCAGCAGCTTAGACCCTGGAGGCCTGAACACTGAAGCTTTCTTT
V: TRBV7-9; J: TRBJ2-3; D: -; size: few; CDR3: CASSLVGLSTDTQYF; DNA: TGTGCCAGCAGCTTAGTGGGACTCAGCACAGATACGCAGTATTTT
V: TRBV6-5; J: TRBJ1-5; D: TRBD1; size: -; CDR3: CASSVLPGGGQPQHF; DNA: TGTGCCAGCAGTGTACTGCCAGGGGGCGGTCAGCCCCAGCATTTT